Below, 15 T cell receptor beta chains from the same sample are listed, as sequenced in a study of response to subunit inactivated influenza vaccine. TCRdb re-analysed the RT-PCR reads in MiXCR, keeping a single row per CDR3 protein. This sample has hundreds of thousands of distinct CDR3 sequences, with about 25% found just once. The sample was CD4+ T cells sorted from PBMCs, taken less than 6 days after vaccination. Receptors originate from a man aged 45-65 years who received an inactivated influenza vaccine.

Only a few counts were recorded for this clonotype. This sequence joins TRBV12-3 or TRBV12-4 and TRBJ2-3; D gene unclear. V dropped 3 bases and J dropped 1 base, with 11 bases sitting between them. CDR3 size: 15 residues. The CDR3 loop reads CASSLGTARTDTQYF. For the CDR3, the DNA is TGTGCCAGCAGTTTGGGCACAGCCCGCACAGATACGCAGTATTTT.

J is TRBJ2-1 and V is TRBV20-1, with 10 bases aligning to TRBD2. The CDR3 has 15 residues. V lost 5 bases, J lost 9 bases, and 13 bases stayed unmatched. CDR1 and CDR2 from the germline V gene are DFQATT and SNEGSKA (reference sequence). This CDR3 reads CSASKPAGGPGEQFF. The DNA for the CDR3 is TGCAGTGCTTCGAAGCCAGCGGGGGGGCCGGGTGAGCAGTTCTTC.

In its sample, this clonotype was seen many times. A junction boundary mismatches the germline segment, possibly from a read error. CDR3 in amino acids: CASSQGDTQYF. CDR3 in DNA: TGTGCCAGCTCCCAAGGGGATACGCAGTATTTT. V is TRBV4-3 and J is TRBJ2-3; D not certain. Germline lookup yields CDR1 LGHNA and CDR2 YSLEER. The CDR3 is made up of 11 amino acids.

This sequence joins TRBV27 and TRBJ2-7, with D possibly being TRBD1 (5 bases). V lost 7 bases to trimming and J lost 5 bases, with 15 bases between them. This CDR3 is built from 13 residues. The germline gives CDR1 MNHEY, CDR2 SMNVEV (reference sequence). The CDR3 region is CASTQAAQDEQYF. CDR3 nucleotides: TGTGCCAGCACGCAAGCAGCACAGGACGAGCAGTACTTC.

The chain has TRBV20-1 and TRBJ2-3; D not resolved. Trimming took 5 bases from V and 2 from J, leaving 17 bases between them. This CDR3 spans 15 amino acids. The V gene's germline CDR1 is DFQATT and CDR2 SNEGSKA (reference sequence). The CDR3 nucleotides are TGCAGTGCTCAAAGGACCGCTTACACCACAGATACGCAGTATTTT. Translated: CSAQRTAYTTDTQYF.

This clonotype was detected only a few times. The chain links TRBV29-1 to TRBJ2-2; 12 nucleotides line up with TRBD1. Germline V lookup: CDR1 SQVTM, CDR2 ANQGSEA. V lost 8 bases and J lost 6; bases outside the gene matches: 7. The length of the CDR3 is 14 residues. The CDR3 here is CSPSGTGGAGELFF. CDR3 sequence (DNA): TGCAGCCCCTCCGGGACAGGGGGCGCCGGGGAGCTGTTTTTT.

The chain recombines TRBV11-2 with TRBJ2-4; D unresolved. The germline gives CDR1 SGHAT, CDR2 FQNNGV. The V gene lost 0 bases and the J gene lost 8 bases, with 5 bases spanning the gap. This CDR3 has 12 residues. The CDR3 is CASSLDLDIQYF. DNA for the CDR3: TGTGCCAGCAGCTTAGACCTTGACATTCAGTACTTC.

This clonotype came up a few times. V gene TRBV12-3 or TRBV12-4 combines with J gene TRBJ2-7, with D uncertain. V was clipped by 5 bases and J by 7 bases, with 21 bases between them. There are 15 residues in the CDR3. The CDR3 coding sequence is TGTGCCAGCAGTCCAGGACCTACCCCGAGGTGGGAGCAGTACTTC. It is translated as CASSPGPTPRWEQYF.

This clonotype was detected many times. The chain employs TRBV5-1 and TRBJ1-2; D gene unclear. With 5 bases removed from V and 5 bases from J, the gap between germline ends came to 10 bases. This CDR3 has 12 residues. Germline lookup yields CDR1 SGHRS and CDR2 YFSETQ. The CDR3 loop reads CASREGLYGYTF. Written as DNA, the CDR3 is TGCGCCAGCAGGGAGGGTTTGTATGGCTACACCTTC.

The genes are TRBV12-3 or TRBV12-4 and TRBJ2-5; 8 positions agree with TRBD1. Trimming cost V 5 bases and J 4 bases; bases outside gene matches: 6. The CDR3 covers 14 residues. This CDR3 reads CASSQSGGGETQYF. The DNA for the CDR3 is TGTGCCAGCAGTCAGTCAGGGGGCGGAGAGACCCAGTACTTC.

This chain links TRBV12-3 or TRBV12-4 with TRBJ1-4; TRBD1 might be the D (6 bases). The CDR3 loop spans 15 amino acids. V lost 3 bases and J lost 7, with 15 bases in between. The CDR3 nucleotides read TGTGCCAGCAGTTTCGGCTTAGGGGGGTCTGAAAAACTGTTTTTT. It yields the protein CASSFGLGGSEKLFF.

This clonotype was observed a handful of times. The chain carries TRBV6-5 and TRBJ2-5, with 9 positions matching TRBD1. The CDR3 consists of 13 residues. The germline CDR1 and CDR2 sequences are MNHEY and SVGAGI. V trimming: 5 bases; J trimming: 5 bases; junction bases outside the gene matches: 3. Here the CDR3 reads CASSHRGLETQYF. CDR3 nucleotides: TGTGCCAGCAGTCACAGGGGGCTGGAGACCCAGTACTTC.

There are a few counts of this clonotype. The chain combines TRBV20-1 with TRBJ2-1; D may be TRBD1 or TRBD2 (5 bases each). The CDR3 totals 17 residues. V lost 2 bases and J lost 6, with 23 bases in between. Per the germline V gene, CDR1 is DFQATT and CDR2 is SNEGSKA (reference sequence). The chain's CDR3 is CSARIRVRDHKANEQFF. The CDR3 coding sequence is TGCAGTGCTAGAATCAGGGTCCGGGACCATAAGGCCAATGAGCAGTTCTTC.

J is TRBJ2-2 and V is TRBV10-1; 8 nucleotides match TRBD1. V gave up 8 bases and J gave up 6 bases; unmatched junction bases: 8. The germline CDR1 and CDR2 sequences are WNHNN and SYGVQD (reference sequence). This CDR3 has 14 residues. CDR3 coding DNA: TGCGCCAGCCAAGGACAGGGAATGTCCGGGGAGCTGTTTTTT. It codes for CASQGQGMSGELFF.

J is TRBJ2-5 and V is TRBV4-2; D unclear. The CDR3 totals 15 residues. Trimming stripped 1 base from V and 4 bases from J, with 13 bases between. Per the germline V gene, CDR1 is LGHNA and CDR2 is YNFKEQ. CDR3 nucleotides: TGTGCCAGCAGCCAAGCCGGGCCCGACCGAGAGACCCAGTACTTC. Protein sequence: CASSQAGPDRETQYF.